This TCR beta chain stems from a study of CD8+ T cells in alopecia areata. The wider study: It was oral tofacitinib, at 5 to 10 mg twice daily, that treated patients received.

The sample's treatment: oral pan-JAK inhibitor, 5-10 mg twice daily. Regarding the study as a whole: As there was one nonresponder, how baseline CD8+ expansion relates to response remains uncertain.

RNA was extracted and reverse transcribed into cDNA as the sequencing template. The assay was immunoSEQ multiplex PCR, and TCRdb's table has in-frame clones only and misses some. Here the sample spans approximately 100,000 clones, 60% being singletons. A remark on this clone: Its antigen is as yet unknown.

The origin of this receptor is a human donor with alopecia areata. The sequencing used CD8+ T cells sorted from blood, collected between weeks 55 and 65, from a patient treated with tofacitinib.

The CDR3 is CASSARGAAQGRPNNEQFF. The DNA of the CDR3 is TGTGCCAGCAGCGCGCGGGGGGCTGCCCAGGGCAGGCCAAACAATGAGCAGTTCTTC. The rearrangement uses TRBV9 and TRBJ2-1; 8 bases fit TRBD2. The CDR3 is made up of 19 amino acids. The V and J ends lost 3 bases and 5 bases, in that order; junction bases with no gene match: 19. Looked up from germline, CDR1 is SGDLS and CDR2 is YYNGEE.